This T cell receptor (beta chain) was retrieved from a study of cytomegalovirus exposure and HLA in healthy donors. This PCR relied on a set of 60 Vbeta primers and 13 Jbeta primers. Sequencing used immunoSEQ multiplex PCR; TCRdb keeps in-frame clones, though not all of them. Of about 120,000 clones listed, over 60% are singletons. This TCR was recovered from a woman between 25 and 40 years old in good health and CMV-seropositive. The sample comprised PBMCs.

The CDR3 DNA sequence: TGTGCCAGCAGTTTTGACACATACAATGAGCAGTTCTTC. Amino acids: CASSFDTYNEQFF. The chain has TRBV27 and TRBJ2-1; D gene unclear. V shed 3 bases and J shed 4 bases, with 7 bases lying between them. The CDR3 runs 13 residues. Germline values: CDR1 MNHEY, CDR2 SMNVEV (reference sequence).